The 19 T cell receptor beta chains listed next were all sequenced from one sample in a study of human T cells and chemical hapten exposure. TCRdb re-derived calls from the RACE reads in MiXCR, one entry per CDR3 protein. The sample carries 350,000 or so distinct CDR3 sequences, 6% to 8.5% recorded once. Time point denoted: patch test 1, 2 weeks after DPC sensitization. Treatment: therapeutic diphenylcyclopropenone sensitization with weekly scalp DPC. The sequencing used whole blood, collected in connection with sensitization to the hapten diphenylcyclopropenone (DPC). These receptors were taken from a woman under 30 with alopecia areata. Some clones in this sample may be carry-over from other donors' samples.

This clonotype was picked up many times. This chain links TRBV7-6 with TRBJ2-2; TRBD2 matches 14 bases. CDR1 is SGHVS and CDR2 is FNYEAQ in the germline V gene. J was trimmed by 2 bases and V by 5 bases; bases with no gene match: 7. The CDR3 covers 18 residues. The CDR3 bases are TGTGCCAGCAGCCATCCGGGACTAGCGGGGGAAAACACCGGGGAGCTGTTTTTT. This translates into CASSHPGLAGENTGELFF.

CDR3 region: CASRVTSGTYEQYF. CDR3 nucleotides: TGTGCCAGCAGAGTGACTAGCGGGACATACGAGCAGTACTTC. The chain has TRBV6-1 and TRBJ2-7, with 11 bases that match TRBD2. V was clipped by 6 bases and J by 4 bases; unmatched bases: 5. Per the germline V gene, CDR1 is MNHNS and CDR2 is SASEGT. CDR3 size: 14 residues.

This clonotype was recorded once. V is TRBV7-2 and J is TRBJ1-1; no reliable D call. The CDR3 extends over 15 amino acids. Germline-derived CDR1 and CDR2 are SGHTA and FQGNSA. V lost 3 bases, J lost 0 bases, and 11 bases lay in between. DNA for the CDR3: TGTGCCAGCAGCTTGTGGGTTCCCATGAACACTGAAGCTTTCTTT. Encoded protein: CASSLWVPMNTEAFF.

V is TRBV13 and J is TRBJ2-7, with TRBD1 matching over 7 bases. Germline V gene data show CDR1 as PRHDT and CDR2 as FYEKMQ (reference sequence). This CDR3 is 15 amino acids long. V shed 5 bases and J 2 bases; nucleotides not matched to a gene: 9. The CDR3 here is CASSQTRDRPYEQYF. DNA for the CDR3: TGTGCCAGCAGCCAGACCCGGGACAGACCCTACGAGCAGTACTTC.

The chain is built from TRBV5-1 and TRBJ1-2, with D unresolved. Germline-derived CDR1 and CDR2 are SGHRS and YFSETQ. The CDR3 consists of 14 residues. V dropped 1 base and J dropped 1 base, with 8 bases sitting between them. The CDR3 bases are TGCGCCAGCAGCTTGCAGTCGATTAACTATGGCTACACCTTC. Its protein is CASSLQSINYGYTF.

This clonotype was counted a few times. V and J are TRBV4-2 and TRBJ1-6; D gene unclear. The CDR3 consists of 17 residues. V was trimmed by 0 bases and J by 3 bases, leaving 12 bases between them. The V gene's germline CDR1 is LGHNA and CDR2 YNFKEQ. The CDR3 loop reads CASSQDLSRSYNSPLHF. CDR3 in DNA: TGTGCCAGCAGCCAAGACTTGTCCAGGAGCTATAATTCACCCCTCCACTTT.

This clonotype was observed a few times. The CDR3 here is CASSQDRVNQPQHF. CDR3 nucleotides: TGTGCCAGCAGCCAAGACAGGGTCAATCAGCCCCAGCATTTT. The genes are TRBV4-2 and TRBJ1-5; TRBD1 is a possible D gene (5 bases). Germline lookup yields CDR1 LGHNA and CDR2 YNFKEQ. This CDR3 has 14 amino acids. Trimming stripped 0 bases from V and 3 bases from J, with 6 bases between.

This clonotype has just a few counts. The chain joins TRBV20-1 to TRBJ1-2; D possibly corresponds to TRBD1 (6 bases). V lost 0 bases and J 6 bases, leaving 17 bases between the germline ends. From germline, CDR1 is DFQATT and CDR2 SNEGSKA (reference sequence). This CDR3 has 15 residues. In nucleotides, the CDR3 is TGCAGTGCTAGAGATCCGTCAGGGGATGGAGATGGCTACACCTTC. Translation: CSARDPSGDGDGYTF.

This CDR3 reads CASSRGPIYGYTF. The CDR3 region has the DNA TGTGCCAGCAGCCGGGGACCCATCTATGGCTACACCTTC. This sequence joins TRBV6-1 and TRBJ1-2, with TRBD1 as a possible D gene (5 bases). CDR3 length: 13 amino acids. CDR1 is MNHNS, CDR2 SASEGT, per germline. The V end lost 6 bases, the J end lost 4 bases, and 12 bases lay between the germline ends.

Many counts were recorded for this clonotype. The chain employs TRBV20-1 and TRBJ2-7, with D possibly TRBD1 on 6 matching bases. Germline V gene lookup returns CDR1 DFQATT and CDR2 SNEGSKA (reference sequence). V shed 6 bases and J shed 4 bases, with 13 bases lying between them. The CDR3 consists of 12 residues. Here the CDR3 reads CSARRGSYEQYF. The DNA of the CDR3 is TGCAGTGCCCGCAGGGGATCTTACGAGCAGTACTTC.

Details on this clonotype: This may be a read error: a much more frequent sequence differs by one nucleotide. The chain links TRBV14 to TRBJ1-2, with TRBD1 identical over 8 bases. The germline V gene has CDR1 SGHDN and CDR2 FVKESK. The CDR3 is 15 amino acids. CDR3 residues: CASGQLTGEVSGYTF. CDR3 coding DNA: TGTGCCAGCGGCCAACTGACAGGGGAAGTGAGCGGCTACACCTTC.

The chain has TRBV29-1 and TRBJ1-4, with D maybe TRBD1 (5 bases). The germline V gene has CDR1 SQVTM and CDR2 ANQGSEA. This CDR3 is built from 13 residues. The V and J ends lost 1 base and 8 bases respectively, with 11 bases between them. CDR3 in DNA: TGCAGCGTTGAAGGTCAGGGAGGAGAAAAACTGTTTTTT. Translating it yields CSVEGQGGEKLFF.

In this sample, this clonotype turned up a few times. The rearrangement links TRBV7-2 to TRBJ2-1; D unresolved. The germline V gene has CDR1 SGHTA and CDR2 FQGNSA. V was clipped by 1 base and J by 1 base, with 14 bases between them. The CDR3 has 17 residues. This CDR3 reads CASSLGLGVTSYNEQFF. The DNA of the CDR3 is TGTGCCAGCAGCTTAGGTCTTGGGGTTACATCCTACAATGAGCAGTTCTTC.

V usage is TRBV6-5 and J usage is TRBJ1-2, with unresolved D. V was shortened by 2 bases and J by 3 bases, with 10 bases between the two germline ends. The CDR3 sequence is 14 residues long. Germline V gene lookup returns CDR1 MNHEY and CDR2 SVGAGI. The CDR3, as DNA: TGTGCCAGCAGTTACGATGAAAACTACTATGGCTACACCTTC. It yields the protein CASSYDENYYGYTF.

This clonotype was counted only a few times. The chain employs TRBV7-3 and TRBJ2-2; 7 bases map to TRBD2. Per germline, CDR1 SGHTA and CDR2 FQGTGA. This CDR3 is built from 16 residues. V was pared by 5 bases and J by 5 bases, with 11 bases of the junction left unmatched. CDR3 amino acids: CASSPGRGKGTGELFF. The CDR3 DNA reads TGTGCCAGCAGCCCCGGGCGGGGGAAAGGGACCGGGGAGCTGTTTTTT. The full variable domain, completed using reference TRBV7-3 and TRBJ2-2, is GAGVSQTPSNKVTEKGKYVELRCDPISGHTALYWYRQSLGQGPEFLIYFQGTGAADDSGLPNDRFFAVRPEGSVSTLKIQRTERGDSAVYLCASSPGRGKGTGELFFGEGSRLTVL.

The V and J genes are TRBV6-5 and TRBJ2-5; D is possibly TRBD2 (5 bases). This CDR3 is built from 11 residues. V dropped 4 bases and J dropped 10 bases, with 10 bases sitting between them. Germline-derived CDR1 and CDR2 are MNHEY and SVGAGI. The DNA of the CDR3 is TGTGCCAGCAGTTTCGACTACTACCAGTACTTC. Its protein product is CASSFDYYQYF.

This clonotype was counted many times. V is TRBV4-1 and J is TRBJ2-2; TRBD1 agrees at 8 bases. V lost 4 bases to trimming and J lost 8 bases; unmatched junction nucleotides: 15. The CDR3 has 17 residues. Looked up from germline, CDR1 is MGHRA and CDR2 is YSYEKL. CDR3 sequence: CASSPRTGNSLAGELFF. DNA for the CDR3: TGCGCCAGCAGCCCACGGACAGGGAACTCTTTAGCGGGGGAGCTGTTTTTT.

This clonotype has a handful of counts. This CDR3 is CASSGTLAGLQETQYF. DNA for the CDR3: TGTGCCAGCAGCGGCACTTTAGCGGGCCTTCAAGAGACCCAGTACTTC. V and J are TRBV5-6 and TRBJ2-5, with 7 bases identical to TRBD2. CDR3 size: 16 residues. Germline V gene lookup returns CDR1 SGHDT and CDR2 YYEEEE. Trimming took 4 bases from V and 2 from J; bases not matched to a gene: 11.

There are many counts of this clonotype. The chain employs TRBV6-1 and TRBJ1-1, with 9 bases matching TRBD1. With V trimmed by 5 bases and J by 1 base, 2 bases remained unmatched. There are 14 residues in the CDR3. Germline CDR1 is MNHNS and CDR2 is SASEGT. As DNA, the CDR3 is TGTGCCAGCAGTCGGACAGGGGCGAACACTGAAGCTTTCTTT. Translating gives CASSRTGANTEAFF.